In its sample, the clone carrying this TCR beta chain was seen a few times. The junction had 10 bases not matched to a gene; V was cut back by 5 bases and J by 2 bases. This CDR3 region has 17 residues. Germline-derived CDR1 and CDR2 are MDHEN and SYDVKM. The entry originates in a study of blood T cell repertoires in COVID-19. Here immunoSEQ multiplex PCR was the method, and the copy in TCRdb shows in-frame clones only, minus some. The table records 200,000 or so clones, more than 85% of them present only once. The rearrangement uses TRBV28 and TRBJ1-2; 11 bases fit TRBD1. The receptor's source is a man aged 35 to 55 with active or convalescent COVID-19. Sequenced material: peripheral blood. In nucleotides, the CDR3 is TGTGCCAGCAGTCCCGGGACAGGGGGTCCCCTAAACTATGGCTACACCTTC. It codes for CASSPGTGGPLNYGYTF.